The clone carrying this T cell receptor beta chain was detected once. Its antigen is currently unknown. The sample is drawn from a study of long-term antiretroviral therapy in people with HIV. Study-level findings and limits: Diversity measured after ART increased yet remained under transplant donor controls.

This was the immunoSEQ v3.0 assay at survey level. Sequenced by immunoSEQ multiplex PCR; TCRdb stores in-frame clones only, minus some. The table shows 20,000 to 25,000 clones, with around 80% occurring only once. The TCR comes from a middle-aged woman with HIV. Here the sequenced sample was unsorted PBMCs, taken 1.2 years after starting antiretroviral therapy.

Here the CDR3 DNA reads TGTGCCAGCAGCTTGTTTGACGGGGGGACTGAAGCTTTCTTT. Its protein is CASSLFDGGTEAFF. This rearrangement joins TRBV5-5 to TRBJ1-1, with a weak D call TRBD1 (5 bases). Germline V lookup: CDR1 SGHKS, CDR2 YYEKEE (reference sequence). The CDR3 consists of 14 residues. Trimming left V 1 base short and J 5 bases short, with 12 bases between.